This record concerns one TCR beta chain sequence. This record comes from a study of T-cell reconstitution after alpha-beta-depleted transplantation in children. The TCRbeta library incorporated unique molecular identifiers. TCRdb re-called the PCR reads through MiXCR, storing one row per CDR3 protein. The top ten hold about 54% of the sample, which has 70,000 to 95,000 distinct CDR3 sequences, around 18% seen once. Germline-derived CDR1 and CDR2 are SGHAT and FQNNGV. V gave up 1 base and J gave up 5 bases; unmatched junction bases: 13. The CDR3 runs 17 residues. The origin of this receptor is a male patient under 10 years old who had a stem cell transplant for acute lymphoblastic leukemia, so the T cells may come from the graft donor. Sequencing was performed on PBMCs, mostly from graft donor cells, taken 360 days after TCRalphabeta/CD19-depleted stem cell transplant. The chain employs TRBV11-2 and TRBJ1-1; TRBD1 aligns across 7 bases. CDR3 bases: TGTGCCAGCAGCTTAGTGTTCCCACGACAGGGACCTACTGAAGCTTTCTTT. Translation: CASSLVFPRQGPTEAFF.